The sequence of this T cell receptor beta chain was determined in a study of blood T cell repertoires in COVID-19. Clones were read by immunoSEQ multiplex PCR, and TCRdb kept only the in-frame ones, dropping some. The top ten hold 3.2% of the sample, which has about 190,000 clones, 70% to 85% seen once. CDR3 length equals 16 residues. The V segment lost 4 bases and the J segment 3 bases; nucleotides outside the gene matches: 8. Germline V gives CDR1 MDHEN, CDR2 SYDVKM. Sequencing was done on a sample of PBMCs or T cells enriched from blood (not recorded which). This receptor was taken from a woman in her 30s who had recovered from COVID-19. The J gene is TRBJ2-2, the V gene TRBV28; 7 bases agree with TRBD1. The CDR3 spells CASSSSGTEHTGELFF. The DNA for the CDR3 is TGTGCCAGCAGTTCCTCCGGGACAGAGCACACCGGGGAGCTGTTTTTT.